This TCR beta chain emerged from a study of T cell therapy after organ transplantation. Study information: Expansion used a peptide pool of 30 HLA class I and II CMV epitopes. Patients received a median of 1.92 x 10^8 CMV-specific T cells over 2 to 6 infusions.

A word on this clone: What it binds is unknown.

Germline V gene data show CDR1 as MNHNS and CDR2 as SASEGT. CDR3 length: 16 residues. J gave up 7 bases and V 4 bases, and 8 bases lay outside the gene matches. Measured with immunoSEQ multiplex PCR; TCRdb has only the in-frame clones, and not every one. The sample lists a few thousand clones, almost 70% seen once, with about 36% in the top ten. Stated time point: 4-8 weeks after completion of therapy. The sequence was collected from a human patient who had received a solid organ transplant and had CMV disease. The T cells may partly be graft donor cells. V gene TRBV6-1 combines with J gene TRBJ1-6; 9 bases agree with TRBD1. The sample was CD8+ T cells from blood, taken after autologous CMV-specific T cell therapy. The CDR3 DNA reads as TGTGCCAGCAGTGTAAACCCCGGGACAGGGAATTCACCCCTCCACTTT. It codes for CASSVNPGTGNSPLHF.